Listed here is a single TCR beta chain. What it recognizes is unknown. The data belong to a study of T-cell memory formation after mild COVID-19. Study-level information: Clusters were largely donor specific.

5'RACE with constant-segment primers built TCRalpha and TCRbeta cDNA libraries with UMIs. TCRdb redid the calling of the 5' RACE reads with MiXCR, one entry per CDR3 protein. The sample lists about 390,000 distinct CDR3 sequences; approximately 15% were seen once. Findings and caveats of the study: Still unconfirmed is whether the second-wave clones peaking on day 37 recognized SARS-CoV-2. Within pre-infection memory, some responding clones were found, suggesting cross-reactive memory joined.

The sequenced sample consisted of PBMCs or a T cell subset sorted from them (not recorded which). This TCR came from a man younger than 35 who had mild COVID-19 (a few samples of this study predate the infection). Cell type and time point are not known.

CDR3 nucleotides: TGTGCCACCAGCAGAACCGGCGGTGAGCAGTTCTTC. Protein product: CATSRTGGEQFF. This sequence joins TRBV15 and TRBJ2-1; D unresolved. With 2 bases removed from V and 9 bases from J, the gap between germline ends came to 8 bases. Germline CDR1 reads LNHNV; CDR2 reads YYDKDF (reference sequence). The CDR3 contains 12 residues.